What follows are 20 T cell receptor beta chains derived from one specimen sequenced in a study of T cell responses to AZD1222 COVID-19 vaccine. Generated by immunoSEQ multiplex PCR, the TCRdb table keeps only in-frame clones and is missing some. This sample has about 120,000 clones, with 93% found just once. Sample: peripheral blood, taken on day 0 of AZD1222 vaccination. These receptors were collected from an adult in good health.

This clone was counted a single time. CDR3 region: CASSTPRSWTSGSDTQYF. CDR3 bases: TGTGCCAGCAGTACCCCCCGGTCCTGGACTAGCGGGAGTGATACGCAGTATTTT. V usage is TRBV6-2 or TRBV6-3 and J usage is TRBJ2-3; TRBD2 matches 13 bases. This CDR3 comprises 18 residues. V shed 5 bases, J shed 6 bases, and the junction held 14 bases outside the gene matches. Germline lookup yields CDR1 MNHEY and CDR2 SVGEGT.

The CDR3 spells CASSELGQYNSPLHF. Here the CDR3 DNA reads TGTGCCAGCAGCGAACTCGGACAGTATAATTCACCCCTCCACTTT. The chain links TRBV2 to TRBJ1-6, with D possibly being TRBD1 (6 bases). This CDR3 has 15 residues. V shed 6 bases and J shed 4 bases, with 13 bases lying between them. Germline CDR1 and CDR2: SNHLY and FYNNEI.

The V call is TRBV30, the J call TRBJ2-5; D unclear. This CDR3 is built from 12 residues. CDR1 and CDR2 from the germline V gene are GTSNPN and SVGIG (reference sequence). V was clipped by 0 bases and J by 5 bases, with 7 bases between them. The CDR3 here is CAWSVEWETQYF. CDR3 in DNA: TGTGCCTGGAGTGTAGAGTGGGAGACCCAGTACTTC.

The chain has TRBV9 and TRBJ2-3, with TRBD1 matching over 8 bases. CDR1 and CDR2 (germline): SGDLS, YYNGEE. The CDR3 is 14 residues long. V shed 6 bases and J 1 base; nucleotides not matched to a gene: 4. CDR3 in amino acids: CASTGTGGTDTQYF. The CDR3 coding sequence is TGTGCCAGCACCGGGACAGGAGGCACAGATACGCAGTATTTT.

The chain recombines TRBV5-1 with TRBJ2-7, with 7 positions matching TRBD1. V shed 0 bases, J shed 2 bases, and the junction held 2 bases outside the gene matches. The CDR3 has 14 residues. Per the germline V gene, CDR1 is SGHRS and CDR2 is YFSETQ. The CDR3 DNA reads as TGCGCCAGCAGCTTGGTGGGACAGACCTACGAGCAGTACTTC. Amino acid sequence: CASSLVGQTYEQYF.

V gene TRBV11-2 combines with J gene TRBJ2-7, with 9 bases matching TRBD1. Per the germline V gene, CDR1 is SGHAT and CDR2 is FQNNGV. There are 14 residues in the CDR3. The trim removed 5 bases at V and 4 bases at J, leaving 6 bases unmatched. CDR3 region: CASSGWTGAYEQYF. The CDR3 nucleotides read TGTGCCAGCAGCGGTTGGACAGGGGCGTACGAGCAGTACTTC.

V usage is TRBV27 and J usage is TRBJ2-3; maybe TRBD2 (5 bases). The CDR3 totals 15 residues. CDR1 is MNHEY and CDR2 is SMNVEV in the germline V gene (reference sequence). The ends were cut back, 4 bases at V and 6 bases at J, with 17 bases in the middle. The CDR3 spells CASSSMPSLFDTQYF. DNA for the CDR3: TGTGCCAGCAGTTCTATGCCTAGCCTCTTCGATACGCAGTATTTT.

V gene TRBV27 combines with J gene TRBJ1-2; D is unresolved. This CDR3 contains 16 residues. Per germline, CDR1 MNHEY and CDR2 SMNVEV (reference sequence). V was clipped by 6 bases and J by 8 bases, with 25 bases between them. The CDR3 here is CASSPSGQHHLQGYTF. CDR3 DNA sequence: TGTGCCAGCAGCCCCAGTGGCCAACATCACCTACAAGGCTACACCTTC.

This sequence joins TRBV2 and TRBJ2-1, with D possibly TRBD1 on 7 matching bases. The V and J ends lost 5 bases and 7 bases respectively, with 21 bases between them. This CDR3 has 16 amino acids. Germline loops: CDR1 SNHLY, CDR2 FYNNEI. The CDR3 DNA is TGTGCCAGCAGTTGGGACAGTCAAGGGACTGGTAATGAGCAGTTCTTC. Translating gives CASSWDSQGTGNEQFF.

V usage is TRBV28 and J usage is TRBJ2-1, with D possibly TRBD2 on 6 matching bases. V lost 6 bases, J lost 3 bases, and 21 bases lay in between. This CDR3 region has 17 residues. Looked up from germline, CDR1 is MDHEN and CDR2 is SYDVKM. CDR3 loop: CASSKEGLSGFYNEQFF. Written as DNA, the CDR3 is TGTGCCAGCAGCAAAGAGGGTCTTAGCGGTTTCTACAATGAGCAGTTCTTC.

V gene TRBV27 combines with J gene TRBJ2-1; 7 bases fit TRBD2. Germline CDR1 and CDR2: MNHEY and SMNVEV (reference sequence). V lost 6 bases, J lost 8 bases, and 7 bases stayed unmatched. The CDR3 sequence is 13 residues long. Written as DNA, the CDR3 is TGTGCCAGCAGCCTCGGGACTAACTATGAGCAGTTCTTC. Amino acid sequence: CASSLGTNYEQFF.

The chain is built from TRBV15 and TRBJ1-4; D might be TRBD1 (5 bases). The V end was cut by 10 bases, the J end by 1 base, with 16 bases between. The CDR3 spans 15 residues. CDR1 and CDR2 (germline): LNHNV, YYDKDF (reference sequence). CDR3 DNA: TGTGCCAAAGGACAAGCAAAACTAACTAATGAAAAACTGTTTTTT. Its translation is CAKGQAKLTNEKLFF.

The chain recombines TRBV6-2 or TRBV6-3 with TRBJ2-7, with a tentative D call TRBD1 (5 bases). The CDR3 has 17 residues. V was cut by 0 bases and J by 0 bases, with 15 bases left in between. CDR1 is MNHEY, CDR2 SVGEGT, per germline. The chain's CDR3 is CASSYSWVGVYSYEQYF. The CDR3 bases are TGTGCCAGCAGTTACTCATGGGTAGGGGTGTACTCCTACGAGCAGTACTTC.

CDR3 DNA: TGTGCCAGCAGTGGGGACAGAGATGGATACAATGAGCAGTTCTTC. Encoded protein: CASSGDRDGYNEQFF. V gene TRBV2 combines with J gene TRBJ2-1, with TRBD1 matching 7 bases. Germline V gene sequence: CDR1 SNHLY, CDR2 FYNNEI. The junction had 7 bases not matched to a gene; V was cut back by 4 bases and J by 4 bases. The CDR3 consists of 15 residues.

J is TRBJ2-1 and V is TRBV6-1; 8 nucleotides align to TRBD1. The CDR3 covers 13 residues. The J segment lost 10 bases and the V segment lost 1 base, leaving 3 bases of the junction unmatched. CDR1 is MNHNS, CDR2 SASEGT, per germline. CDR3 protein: CASSEGTGYEQFF. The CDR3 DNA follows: TGTGCCAGCAGTGAAGGGACAGGGTACGAGCAGTTCTTC.

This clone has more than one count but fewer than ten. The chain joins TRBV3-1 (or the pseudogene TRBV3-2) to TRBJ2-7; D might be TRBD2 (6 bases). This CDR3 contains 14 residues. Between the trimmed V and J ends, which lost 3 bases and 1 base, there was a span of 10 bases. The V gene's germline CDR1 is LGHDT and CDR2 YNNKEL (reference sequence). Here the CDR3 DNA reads TGTGCCAGCAGCCAGGAGCGGGCTTCCTACGAGCAGTACTTC. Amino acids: CASSQERASYEQYF.

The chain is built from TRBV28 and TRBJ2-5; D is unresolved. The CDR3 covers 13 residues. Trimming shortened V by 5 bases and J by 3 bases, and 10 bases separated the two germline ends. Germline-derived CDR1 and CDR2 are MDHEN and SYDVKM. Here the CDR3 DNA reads TGTGCCAGCAGTCTACGGCCAAAAGAGACCCAGTACTTC. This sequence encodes CASSLRPKETQYF.

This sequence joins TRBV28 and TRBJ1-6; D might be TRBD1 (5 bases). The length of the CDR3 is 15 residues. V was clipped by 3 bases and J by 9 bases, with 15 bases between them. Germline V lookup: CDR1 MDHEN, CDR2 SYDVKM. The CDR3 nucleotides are TGTGCCAGCAGTTTGGTAGCCAGGGCGGGTTCACCCCTCCACTTT. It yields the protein CASSLVARAGSPLHF.

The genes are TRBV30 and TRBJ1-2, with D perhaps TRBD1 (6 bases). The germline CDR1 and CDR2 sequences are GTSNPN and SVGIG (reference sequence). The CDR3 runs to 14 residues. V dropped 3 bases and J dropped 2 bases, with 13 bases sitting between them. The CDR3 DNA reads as TGTGCCTGGAGCTGGGACACAGGAAACTATGGCTACACCTTC. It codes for CAWSWDTGNYGYTF.

CDR3 residues: CATGTGGYNSPLHF. CDR3 coding DNA: TGTGCCACCGGGACAGGGGGATATAATTCACCCCTCCACTTT. This chain links TRBV6-5 with TRBJ1-6; 11 nucleotides line up with TRBD1. Germline V lookup: CDR1 MNHEY, CDR2 SVGAGI. This CDR3 contains 14 residues. V lost 10 bases to trimming and J lost 4 bases; unmatched junction nucleotides: 3.